In its sample, the clone carrying this T cell receptor beta chain was seen a few times. Its specificity is unknown. These data are taken from a study of T cells after yellow fever vaccination. Across the study: SMART-Seq v4 Ultra Low Input prepared the low-cell-number fractions. Study-level points and caveats: FACS-sorted repertoires might harbor abundant contaminating clonotypes from the bulk population. Just a small share of clonotypes turned up in the CD4 compartment as well as the CD8 compartment.

Germline CDR1 is SGHTA and CDR2 is FQGNSA. Trimming left V 1 base short and J 4 bases short, with 9 bases between. The CDR3 consists of 14 residues. Making TCR cDNA involved 5'RACE template switching, which added UMIs and a universal primer site. TCRdb ran MiXCR on the 5' RACE reads and lists one entry per CDR3 protein. The repertoire has a few hundred thousand distinct CDR3 sequences, about a fifth of them found once; the top ten carry 14%. The chain has TRBV7-2 and TRBJ2-3; D ambiguous. This TCR was sampled from a man aged 30-40 years who received the YFV17D yellow fever vaccine. The sequencing here drew on PBMCs, taken 15 days after the yellow fever booster vaccination. CDR3 DNA sequence: TGTGCCAGCAGCTTAGAGCTGGGTCCAGATACGCAGTATTTT. Its protein is CASSLELGPDTQYF.